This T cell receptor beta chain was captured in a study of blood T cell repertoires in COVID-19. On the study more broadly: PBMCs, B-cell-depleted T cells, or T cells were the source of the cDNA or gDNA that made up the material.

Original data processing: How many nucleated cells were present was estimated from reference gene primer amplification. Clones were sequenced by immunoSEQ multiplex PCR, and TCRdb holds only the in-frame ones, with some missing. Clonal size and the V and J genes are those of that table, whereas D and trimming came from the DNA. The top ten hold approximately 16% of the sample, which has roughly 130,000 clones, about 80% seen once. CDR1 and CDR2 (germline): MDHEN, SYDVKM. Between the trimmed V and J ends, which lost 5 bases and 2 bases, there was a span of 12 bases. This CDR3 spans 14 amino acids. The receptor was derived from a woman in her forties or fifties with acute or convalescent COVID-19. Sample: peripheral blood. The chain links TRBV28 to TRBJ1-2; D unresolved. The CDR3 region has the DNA TGTGCCAGCAGTAGAACGGTGGTGAACTATGGCTACACCTTC. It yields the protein CASSRTVVNYGYTF.